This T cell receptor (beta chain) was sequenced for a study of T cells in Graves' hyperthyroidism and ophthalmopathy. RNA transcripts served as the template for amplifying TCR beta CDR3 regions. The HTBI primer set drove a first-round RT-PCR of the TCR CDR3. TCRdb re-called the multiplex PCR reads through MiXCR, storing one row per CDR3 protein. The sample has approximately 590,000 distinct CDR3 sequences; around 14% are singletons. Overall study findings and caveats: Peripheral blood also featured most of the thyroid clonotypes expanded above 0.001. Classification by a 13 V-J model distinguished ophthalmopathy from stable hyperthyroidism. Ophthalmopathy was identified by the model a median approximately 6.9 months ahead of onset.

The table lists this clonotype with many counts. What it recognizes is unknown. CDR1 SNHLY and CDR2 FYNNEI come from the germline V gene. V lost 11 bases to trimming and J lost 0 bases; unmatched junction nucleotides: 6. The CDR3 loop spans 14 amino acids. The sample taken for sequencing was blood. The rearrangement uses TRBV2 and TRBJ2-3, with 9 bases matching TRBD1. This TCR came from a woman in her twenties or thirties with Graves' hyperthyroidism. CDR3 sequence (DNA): TGTGCCGCCAAACAGGGGGCTAGCACAGATACGCAGTATTTT. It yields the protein CAAKQGASTDTQYF. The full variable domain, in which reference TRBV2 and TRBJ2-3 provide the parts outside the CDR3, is EPEVTQTPSHQVTQMGQEVILRCVPISNHLYFYWYRQILGQKVEFLVSFYNNEISEKSEIFDDQFSVERPDGSNFTLKIRSTKLEDSAMYFCAAKQGASTDTQYFGPGTRLTVL.